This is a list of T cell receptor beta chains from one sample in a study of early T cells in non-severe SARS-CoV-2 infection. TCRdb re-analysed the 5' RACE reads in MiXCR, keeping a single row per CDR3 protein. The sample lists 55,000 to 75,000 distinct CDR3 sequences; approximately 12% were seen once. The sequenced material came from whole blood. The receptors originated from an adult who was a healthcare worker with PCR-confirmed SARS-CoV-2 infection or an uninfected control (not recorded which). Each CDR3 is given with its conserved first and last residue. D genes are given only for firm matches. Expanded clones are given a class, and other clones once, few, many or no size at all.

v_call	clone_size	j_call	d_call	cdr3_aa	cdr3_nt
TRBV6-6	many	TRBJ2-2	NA	CASSLVNTGELFF	TGTGCCAGCAGTTTGGTGAACACCGGGGAGCTGTTTTTT
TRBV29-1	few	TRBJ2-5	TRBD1	CSVEGQGAVETQYF	TGCAGCGTTGAAGGCCAGGGGGCTGTGGAGACCCAGTACTTC
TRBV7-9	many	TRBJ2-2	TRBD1	CASREGGSNTGELFF	TGTGCCAGCAGGGAAGGGGGCTCGAACACCGGGGAGCTGTTTTTT
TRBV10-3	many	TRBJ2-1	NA	CAISENSFNEQFF	TGTGCCATCAGTGAGAACAGTTTCAATGAGCAGTTCTTC
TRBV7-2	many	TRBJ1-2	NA	CASSPRDSKPTNYGYTF	TGTGCCAGCAGCCCACGGGACTCAAAACCAACTAACTATGGCTACACCTTC
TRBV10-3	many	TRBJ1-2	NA	CAISESLGNYGYTF	TGTGCCATCAGTGAGTCGCTCGGCAACTATGGCTACACCTTC
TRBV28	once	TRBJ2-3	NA	CASSRGASTDTQYF	TGTGCCAGCAGTCGCGGGGCAAGCACAGATACGCAGTATTTT
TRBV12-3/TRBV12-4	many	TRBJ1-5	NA	CASSLSYQPQHF	TGTGCCAGCAGTTTATCATATCAGCCCCAGCATTTT
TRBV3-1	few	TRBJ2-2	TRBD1	CASSPGQGAGELFF	TGTGCCAGCAGCCCGGGACAGGGGGCCGGGGAGCTGTTTTTT
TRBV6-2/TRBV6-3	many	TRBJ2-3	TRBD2	CASIAPGGGQYF	TGTGCCAGCATCGCTCCTGGGGGGGGGCAGTATTTT
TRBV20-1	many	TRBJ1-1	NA	CSARGLSEAFF	TGCAGTGCTAGAGGGCTCTCTGAAGCTTTCTTT
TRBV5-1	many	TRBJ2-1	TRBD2	CASSVRPGLVPDEQFF	TGCGCCAGCAGCGTAAGACCGGGACTAGTCCCCGATGAGCAGTTCTTC
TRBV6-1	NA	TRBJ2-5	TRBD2	CASSRLAGDQETQYF	TGTGCCAGCAGTCGACTAGCGGGGGACCAAGAGACCCAGTACTTC
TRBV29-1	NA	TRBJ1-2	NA	CSVPVRAGNYGYTF	TGCAGCGTTCCTGTACGGGCAGGGAACTATGGCTACACCTTC
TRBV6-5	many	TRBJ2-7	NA	CASNQLGAPYEQYF	TGTGCCAGCAATCAACTCGGGGCCCCCTACGAGCAGTACTTC
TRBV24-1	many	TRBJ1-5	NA	CATSGRGNQPQHF	TGTGCCACCAGTGGCAGGGGAAATCAGCCCCAGCATTTT
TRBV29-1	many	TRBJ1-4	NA	CSVEAGLEAGLFF	TGCAGCGTTGAAGCCGGGCTGGAGGCGGGTCTGTTTTTT
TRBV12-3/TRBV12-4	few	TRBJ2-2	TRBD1	CASSRSTGSTGELFF	TGTGCCAGCAGTCGATCGACAGGGAGCACCGGGGAGCTGTTTTTT
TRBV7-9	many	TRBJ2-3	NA	CASSVPLDTQYF	TGTGCCAGCAGCGTACCCTTGGATACGCAGTATTTT
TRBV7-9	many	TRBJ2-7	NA	CASSSLLPYEQYF	TGTGCCAGCAGCTCGCTGCTTCCCTACGAGCAGTACTTC
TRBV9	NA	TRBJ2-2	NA	CASSGTDGELFF	TGTGCCAGCAGCGGGACAGACGGGGAGCTGTTTTTT
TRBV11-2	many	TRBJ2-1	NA	CASRSVGRKYNEQFF	TGTGCCAGCCGCTCAGTGGGACGTAAGTACAATGAGCAGTTCTTC
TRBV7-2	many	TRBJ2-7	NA	CASSGGGTAGHYEQYF	TGTGCCAGCAGCGGAGGTGGGACAGCGGGGCACTACGAGCAGTACTTC
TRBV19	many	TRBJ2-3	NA	CASSIDGSTDTQYF	TGTGCCAGTAGTATAGACGGCAGCACAGATACGCAGTATTTT
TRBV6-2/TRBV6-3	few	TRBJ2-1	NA	CATRAGSYNEQFF	TGTGCCACCCGAGCGGGCTCATACAATGAGCAGTTCTTC
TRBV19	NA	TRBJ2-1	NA	CASSTSTYGYEQFF	TGTGCCAGTAGTACCTCCACATACGGTTATGAGCAGTTCTTC
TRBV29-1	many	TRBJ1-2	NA	CSVAVIGQSFYGYTF	TGCAGCGTCGCGGTCATAGGACAGAGCTTTTATGGCTACACCTTC